The TCR beta chain under discussion was sequenced for a study of blood T cells in healthy people across ages. The CDR3 contains 15 residues. CDR1 is DFQATT and CDR2 is SNEGSKA in the germline V gene (reference sequence). Deletions cut 2 bases from V and 5 bases from J, with 15 bases between. Together with a sample-barcoded 5' primer, a J-beta primer mix was included in a second PCR lasting about 6 to 11 cycles. TCRdb re-called the 5' RACE reads with MiXCR, one entry per CDR3 protein. The repertoire consists of about 1.6 million distinct CDR3 sequences, with roughly a third occurring once and the leading ten covering around 10%. This clonotype was detected a few times. Its antigen is undetermined. Study outcomes and limitations: A strong correlation was found between TCR beta diversity and the percentage of naive T cells. A roughly linear fall in TCR beta diversity per million T cells was seen with increasing age.

This receptor was taken from a young woman in good health. The chain is built from TRBV20-1 and TRBJ1-4, with D perhaps TRBD1 (5 bases). The sample taken for sequencing was blood. For the CDR3, the DNA is TGCAGTGCTAGACCCTCCGGGGGACCGAATGAAAAACTGTTTTTT. It yields the protein CSARPSGGPNEKLFF.